A selection of T cell receptor beta chains follows, all from one sample in a study of technical replicates of blood from a handful of donors. Sequencing was performed with immunoSEQ multiplex PCR; in TCRdb, only in-frame clones are kept and a portion is missing. The sample records about 95,000 clones, roughly 95% being singletons. Sequencing was performed on T cells isolated from PBMCs. These TCRs come from a human donor in good health. Each CDR3 is given with its conserved first and last residue. A D gene is named only where the DNA matches it firmly. Clone size appears in some rows only: once, few, many, or a class for an expanded clone.

>-|TRBJ1-1|-|TRBV5-8
CASSPGGGTEAFF
TGTGCCAGCAGCCCGGGGGGGGGCACTGAAGCTTTCTTT
>TRBD2|TRBJ2-1|-|TRBV7-6
CASSAGTGTRHEQFF
TGTGCCAGCAGCGCCGGTACCGGGACTAGGCATGAGCAGTTCTTC
>TRBD2|TRBJ2-3|-|TRBV9
CASSVELAGGPSDTQYF
TGTGCCAGCAGCGTAGAGTTAGCGGGAGGGCCTTCAGATACGCAGTATTTT
>-|TRBJ2-7|-|TRBV9
CASSAGADSYEQYF
TGTGCCAGCAGCGCAGGGGCCGACTCCTACGAGCAGTACTTC
>-|TRBJ2-7|-|TRBV27
CASSLQGLSSYEQYF
TGTGCCAGCAGTTTACAGGGGCTGAGCTCCTACGAGCAGTACTTC
>-|TRBJ2-1|once|TRBV7-3
CASSLKESSYNEQFF
TGTGCCAGCAGCTTAAAAGAGAGCTCCTACAATGAGCAGTTCTTC
>-|TRBJ2-5|once|TRBV4-1
CASSQDPWRGHQETQYF
TGCGCCAGCAGCCAAGATCCATGGAGGGGGCACCAAGAGACCCAGTACTTC
>-|TRBJ2-6|-|TRBV4-1
CASSSRAHSGANVLTF
TGCGCCAGCAGCTCCCGAGCGCACTCTGGGGCCAACGTCCTGACTTTC
>TRBD2|TRBJ2-1|-|TRBV19
CASSIVSGGTSGAYNEQFF
TGTGCCAGTAGTATCGTGAGCGGTGGTACTAGCGGGGCTTACAATGAGCAGTTCTTC
>-|TRBJ1-3|-|TRBV28
CASSWGGGIGNTIYF
TGTGCCAGCAGTTGGGGCGGGGGTATTGGAAACACCATATATTTT
>TRBD1|TRBJ2-6|-|TRBV5-5
CASSFTGGDNVLTF
TGTGCCAGCAGCTTCACAGGGGGTGACAACGTCCTGACTTTC
>-|TRBJ1-4|few|TRBV30
CAWSPRDTFARIF
TGTGCCTGGAGCCCCCGGGACACGTTCGCCCGGATCTTT
>-|TRBJ2-7|-|TRBV27
CASSLSRGHLPEQYF
TGTGCCAGCAGTTTATCGAGGGGACACCTCCCCGAGCAGTACTTC
>TRBD2|TRBJ2-1|-|TRBV6-6
CASSEREGYNEQFF
TGTGCCAGCAGCGAGCGGGAGGGGTACAATGAGCAGTTCTTC
>TRBD1|TRBJ2-1|-|TRBV18
CASSPRSGGDEQFF
TGTGCCAGCTCACCTCGATCAGGGGGCGATGAGCAGTTCTTC
>TRBD2|TRBJ2-5|-|TRBV7-8
CASSLWTSGRVETQYF
TGTGCCAGCAGCCTATGGACTAGCGGGAGGGTAGAGACCCAGTACTTC
>TRBD1|TRBJ1-5|-|TRBV5-1
CASSFGQGNQPQHF
TGCGCCAGCAGCTTCGGACAGGGCAATCAGCCCCAGCATTTT
>-|TRBJ2-3|-|TRBV28
CASTADTQYF
TGTGCCAGCACCGCAGATACGCAGTATTTT
>-|TRBJ2-7|-|TRBV28
CASSPGGQSYEQYF
TGTGCCAGCAGCCCCGGGGGGCAGAGCTACGAGCAGTACTTC
>-|TRBJ2-5|once|TRBV7-2
CASSLGVVSQETQYF
TGTGCCAGCAGCTTAGGAGTCGTTAGTCAAGAGACCCAGTACTTC
>-|TRBJ1-1|-|TRBV19
CASSYSRDTEAFF
TGTGCCAGTAGTTATAGCAGGGACACTGAAGCTTTCTTT
>TRBD1|TRBJ1-4|-|TRBV4-3
CASSQEGGQGYVGEKLFF
TGCGCCAGCAGCCAAGAAGGGGGACAGGGGTATGTTGGGGAAAAACTGTTTTTT
>TRBD1|TRBJ2-7|-|TRBV27
CASSPIDRDHEQYF
TGTGCCAGCAGCCCTATTGACAGGGACCACGAGCAGTACTTC
>TRBD2|TRBJ2-7|-|TRBV29-1
CSVEGALAGDPYEQYF
TGCAGCGTTGAGGGGGCCCTAGCGGGAGATCCCTACGAGCAGTACTTC
>TRBD2|TRBJ2-1|-|TRBV9
CASSVSGGVWNEQFF
TGTGCCAGCAGCGTTTCTGGGGGGGTATGGAATGAGCAGTTCTTC
>-|TRBJ1-2|-|TRBV11-2
CASSFTGPYGYTF
TGTGCCAGCAGCTTTACAGGTCCCTATGGCTACACCTTC
>-|TRBJ2-1|-|TRBV9
CASSASDNEQFF
TGTGCCAGCAGCGCCAGCGACAATGAGCAGTTCTTC
>-|TRBJ1-5|-|TRBV25-1
CASSDQGIQPQHF
TGTGCCAGCAGTGATCAGGGGATTCAGCCCCAGCATTTT
>-|TRBJ1-3|-|TRBV19
CASSRVAGEGNTIYF
TGTGCCAGTAGCCGGGTCGCAGGGGAGGGGAACACCATATATTTT
>-|TRBJ2-2|-|TRBV7-2
CASSLLQGPVSGELFF
TGTGCCAGCAGCTTATTGCAGGGCCCCGTAAGTGGGGAGCTGTTTTTT
>-|TRBJ2-1|-|TRBV9
CASSVDPYSYNEQFF
TGTGCCAGCAGCGTAGACCCCTACTCCTACAATGAGCAGTTCTTC
>TRBD1|TRBJ2-7|once|TRBV7-8
CASSLTGQGYEQYF
TGTGCCAGCAGCCTTACAGGACAGGGGTACGAGCAGTACTTC
>-|TRBJ2-3|-|TRBV19
CASIPRNTDTQYF
TGTGCCAGTATTCCCCGTAACACAGATACGCAGTATTTT
>-|TRBJ2-3|-|TRBV12-5
CASGFSDTLFTDTQYF
TGTGCTAGTGGTTTCTCCGACACCCTATTCACAGATACGCAGTATTTT
>-|TRBJ1-1|-|TRBV7-9
CASIQGGMNTEAFF
TGTGCCAGCATACAGGGAGGGATGAACACTGAAGCTTTCTTT
>TRBD2|TRBJ2-7|-|TRBV11-2
CATGTSGIYEQYF
TGTGCCACCGGGACTAGCGGGATTTACGAGCAGTACTTC
>TRBD2|TRBJ2-5|-|TRBV6-5
CASGTLAEETQYF
TGTGCCAGCGGGACACTAGCGGAAGAGACCCAGTACTTC
>-|TRBJ1-4|-|TRBV10-3
CAISELQGEKLFF
TGTGCCATCAGTGAGTTACAGGGCGAAAAACTGTTTTTT
>TRBD1|TRBJ1-2|-|TRBV5-4
CASSFNGQGGGYTF
TGTGCCAGCAGCTTTAATGGACAGGGAGGGGGCTACACCTTC
>TRBD1|TRBJ1-2|-|TRBV2
CASSPGQGAGYTF
TGTGCCAGCAGTCCTGGACAGGGGGCGGGCTACACCTTC
>TRBD1|TRBJ2-5|-|TRBV19
CASSTWGQASIGETQYF
TGTGCCAGTAGTACCTGGGGACAGGCTTCAATCGGGGAGACCCAGTACTTC
>TRBD1|TRBJ2-5|-|TRBV18
CASSQTGVETQYF
TGTGCCAGCTCACAAACAGGGGTAGAGACCCAGTACTTC
>-|TRBJ2-7|-|TRBV5-4
CASGFGTSSSYEQYF
TGTGCCAGCGGATTCGGGACTTCGAGCTCCTACGAGCAGTACTTC
>TRBD2|TRBJ2-7|-|TRBV7-9
CASSLGPGGSYEQYF
TGTGCCAGCAGCTTAGGTCCTGGCGGGAGCTACGAGCAGTACTTC
>TRBD2|TRBJ2-1|-|TRBV5-1
CASSPSGSAYNEQFF
TGCGCCAGCAGTCCCAGCGGGAGCGCCTACAATGAGCAGTTCTTC